A single sample is the source of the 26 T cell receptor beta chains below, sequenced in a study of shared clonotypes between healthy human individuals. Repertoires were generated with immunoSEQ multiplex PCR, while TCRdb's copy carries only in-frame clones and drops some. The table has over 2 million clones, roughly 92% seen once. The sample taken for sequencing was naive CD4+ T cells from PBMCs. Subset of the sample: CD45RA+ positively selected. These TCRs come from a man between 18 and 35 years old in good health. Some clones in this sample may be carry-over from other donors' samples.

The V and J genes are TRBV5-1 and TRBJ1-5, with D possibly TRBD1 on 5 matching bases. From germline, CDR1 is SGHRS and CDR2 YFSETQ. Trimming took off 3 bases at V and 4 bases at J, with 14 bases between the two ends. The CDR3 consists of 15 residues. This chain's CDR3 is CASSYAGETNQPQHF. The CDR3 region has the DNA TGCGCCAGCAGCTACGCGGGGGAGACGAATCAGCCCCAGCATTTT.

The chain has TRBV2 and TRBJ2-1, with D perhaps matching TRBD2 (6 bases). The CDR3 runs to 13 residues. Germline V gene sequence: CDR1 SNHLY, CDR2 FYNNEI. The V end was cut by 9 bases, the J end by 1 base, with 10 bases between. CDR3: CARLGRSYNEQFF. Written as DNA, the CDR3 is TGTGCCAGGCTTGGGAGGTCCTACAATGAGCAGTTCTTC.

This CDR3 is CASRGDFYEQYF. The CDR3 nucleotides are TGTGCCAGCAGAGGGGACTTTTACGAGCAGTACTTC. The chain recombines TRBV6-6 with TRBJ2-5; a possible D gene is TRBD2 (6 bases). The DNA matches TRBJ2-7 better at its end, which makes the J call doubtful. The germline CDR1 and CDR2 sequences are MNHNY and SVGAGI (reference sequence). This CDR3 is built from 12 residues.

The rearrangement joins TRBV28 to TRBJ2-2, with 7 bases fitting TRBD1. CDR1 MDHEN and CDR2 SYDVKM come from the germline V gene. This CDR3 has 14 amino acids. The ends lost 2 bases at V and 9 bases at J; junction bases unmatched: 6. In DNA, the CDR3 is TGTGCCAGCAGTTTAGTAGGGGGCTTTCGGGAGCTGTTTTTT. It translates to CASSLVGGFRELFF.

In its sample, this clone was seen once. This chain connects TRBV7-2 to TRBJ1-1; D perhaps matches TRBD1 (5 bases). This CDR3 comprises 14 residues. Trimming removed 5 bases at V and 4 bases at J, with 14 bases between. Germline V gene data show CDR1 as SGHTA and CDR2 as FQGNSA. CDR3 sequence reads: CASSRDSAGTEAFF. The DNA of the CDR3 is TGTGCCAGCAGCCGGGACTCCGCCGGCACTGAAGCTTTCTTT.

The CDR3 DNA follows: TGCAGCGTTGAAGACCAGGACAGGGGGAAGGAGGAGCAGTACTTC. This sequence encodes CSVEDQDRGKEEQYF. The genes are TRBV29-1 and TRBJ2-7; TRBD1 matches at 10 bases. Germline V gene lookup returns CDR1 SQVTM and CDR2 ANQGSEA. This CDR3 is 15 amino acids long. The junction had 9 bases not matched to a gene; V was cut back by 0 bases and J by 7 bases.

Concerning this clone itself: Mismatch with germline at one junction end may stem from a read error. V gene TRBV6-1 combines with J gene TRBJ1-6; the D is unclear. This CDR3 comprises 12 residues. Germline V lookup: CDR1 MNHNS, CDR2 SASEGT. CDR3 protein: CASSELGGGLLF. In DNA form, the CDR3 reads TGTGCCAGCAGTGAACTGGGTGGCGGCCTGTTGTTT.

This rearrangement joins TRBV6-5 to TRBJ2-3, with D perhaps TRBD1 (5 bases). The length of the CDR3 is 15 residues. V was pared by 0 bases and J by 4 bases, with 11 bases between. Germline V gene data show CDR1 as MNHEY and CDR2 as SVGAGI. CDR3: CASSYSRQGSDTQYF. CDR3 sequence (DNA): TGTGCCAGCAGTTACTCCCGGCAGGGATCAGATACGCAGTATTTT.

The chain carries TRBV7-2 and TRBJ2-1; 8 bases line up with TRBD2. CDR1 and CDR2 from the germline V gene are SGHTA and FQGNSA. The CDR3 consists of 16 residues. Losses at the gene ends were 5 bases for V and 11 bases for J; bases not matched to a gene: 17. The CDR3 DNA follows: TGTGCCAGCAGCCCCCGAGCGGGAGTGGTACTACGCCAGCAGTTCTTC. Translation gives CASSPRAGVVLRQQFF. The full variable domain, completed using reference TRBV7-2 and TRBJ2-1, is GAGVSQSPSNKVTEKGKDVELRCDPISGHTALYWYRQSLGQGLEFLIYFQGNSAPDKSGLPSDRFSAERTGGSVSTLTIQRTQQEDSAVYLCASSPRAGVVLRQQFFGPGTRLTVL.

This clone was counted a single time. This chain links TRBV12-5 with TRBJ2-7, with D perhaps matching TRBD1 (6 bases). V lost 4 bases and J 7 bases, leaving 11 bases between the germline ends. The V gene's germline CDR1 is LGHNT and CDR2 FRNRAP. CDR3 size: 12 residues. CDR3 in amino acids: CASGYDRWEQYF. In DNA form, the CDR3 reads TGTGCTAGTGGTTACGACAGGTGGGAGCAGTACTTC.

The rearrangement uses TRBV6-1 and TRBJ2-7; 12 positions agree with TRBD1. Per germline, CDR1 MNHNS and CDR2 SASEGT. V gave up 3 bases and J gave up 5 bases; unmatched junction bases: 5. CDR3 length equals 15 residues. Here the CDR3 DNA reads TGTGCCAGCAGTGAGTGGGGACAGGGGGCCGACGAGCAGTACTTC. Protein sequence: CASSEWGQGADEQYF.

The V call is TRBV29-1, the J call TRBJ1-2, with D possibly being TRBD1 (5 bases). This CDR3 spans 11 amino acids. Germline V lookup: CDR1 SQVTM, CDR2 ANQGSEA. The V end was cut by 8 bases, the J end by 4 bases, with 11 bases between. The CDR3 DNA is TGCAGCTCTCAAGGGACCTATGGCTACACCTTC. Translated, it gives CSSQGTYGYTF. The complete variable domain, with remaining parts taken from reference TRBV29-1 and TRBJ1-2, reads SAVISQKPSRDICQRGTSLTIQCQVDSQVTMMFWYRQQPGQSLTLIATANQGSEATYESGFVIDKFPISRPNLTFSTLTVSNMSPEDSSIYLCSSQGTYGYTFGSGTRLTVV.

The gene calls are TRBV27 and TRBJ2-1; TRBD1 aligns across 9 bases. The CDR3 is 16 amino acids. V dropped 0 bases and J dropped 10; count of bases not matched to a gene: 10. Per the germline V gene, CDR1 is MNHEY and CDR2 is SMNVEV (reference sequence). The CDR3 nucleotides are TGTGCCAGCAGTTTATCCACGGGACAGGGAGTTGGAGAGCAGTTCTTC. It codes for CASSLSTGQGVGEQFF.

Written as DNA, the CDR3 is TGTGCCAGCAACCCCTACCAGGCACGGCGCGAGCAGTACTTC. Amino acid sequence: CASNPYQARREQYF. V and J are TRBV6-5 and TRBJ2-7; D gene ambiguous. The CDR3 is 14 residues long. The V end was cut by 7 bases, the J end by 6 bases, with 19 bases between. Germline V lookup: CDR1 MNHEY, CDR2 SVGAGI.

The chain joins TRBV10-3 to TRBJ2-7, with 7 nucleotides matching TRBD1. The V and J ends lost 4 bases and 4 bases, in that order; junction bases with no gene match: 7. Germline loops: CDR1 ENHRY, CDR2 SYGVKD. CDR3 length equals 14 residues. DNA for the CDR3: TGTGCCATCAGTGGAGAAACACAGGGGTACGAGCAGTACTTC. This codes for CAISGETQGYEQYF.

The J gene is TRBJ1-2, the V gene TRBV5-1; D call uncertain. V was pared by 4 bases and J by 6 bases, with 10 bases between. Germline assignment: CDR1 SGHRS and CDR2 YFSETQ. This CDR3 contains 12 residues. CDR3 sequence reads: CASSLNFDGYTF. The CDR3 DNA sequence: TGCGCCAGCAGCCTCAACTTTGATGGCTACACCTTC.

V and J are TRBV7-3 and TRBJ2-1; 9 bases align to TRBD2. This CDR3 contains 16 residues. The V gene's germline CDR1 is SGHTA and CDR2 FQGTGA. V shed 1 base, J shed 10 bases, and the junction held 11 bases outside the gene matches. In DNA form, the CDR3 reads TGTGCCAGCAGCTTAAACGCGGCTAGCGGGGAGGTAGAGCAGTTCTTC. It encodes CASSLNAASGEVEQFF.

The genes are TRBV28 and TRBJ2-3; no definite D call. There are 16 residues in the CDR3. Germline CDR1 MDHEN, CDR2 SYDVKM. Trimming removed 2 bases from V and 6 bases from J, with 18 bases in between. CDR3 in DNA: TGTGCCAGCAGTTTAGCGGAGACGCGTAGAATGGATACGCAGTATTTT. This translates into CASSLAETRRMDTQYF.

The rearrangement links TRBV7-2 to TRBJ2-7; D gene ambiguous. Trimming pared 1 base from V and 5 bases from J, leaving 15 bases between. This CDR3 spans 15 amino acids. CDR1 is SGHTA and CDR2 is FQGNSA in the germline V gene. CDR3 protein: CASSLESVFSNEQYF. In nucleotides, the CDR3 is TGTGCCAGCAGCTTAGAGTCGGTGTTTAGTAACGAGCAGTACTTC.

A remark on this clone: Other DNA sequences of this sample code for an identical CDR3. The rearrangement links TRBV5-4 to TRBJ1-2; D is unresolved. The CDR3 totals 11 residues. V gave up 1 base and J gave up 7 bases, with 5 bases separating them. The germline V gene has CDR1 SGHNT and CDR2 YYREEE (reference sequence). The chain's CDR3 is CASSLSGGYTF. In nucleotides, the CDR3 is TGTGCCAGCAGCTTGTCAGGTGGCTACACCTTC.

This clone was counted between two and nine times. Written as DNA, the CDR3 is TGTGCCAGCAGCCTAAAACCCCAGGGAAGTGAAGCTTTCTTT. Its translation is CASSLKPQGSEAFF. V usage is TRBV7-9 and J usage is TRBJ1-1; D is possibly TRBD1 (5 bases). The germline gives CDR1 SEHNR, CDR2 FQNEAQ (reference sequence). There are 14 residues in the CDR3. Trimming removed 5 bases at V and 7 bases at J, with 17 bases between.

The chain employs TRBV7-2 and TRBJ2-1; 10 nucleotides line up with TRBD2. Losses at the gene ends were 3 bases for V and 8 bases for J; bases not matched to a gene: 16. CDR3 length: 18 residues. Germline-derived CDR1 and CDR2 are SGHTA and FQGNSA. DNA for the CDR3: TGTGCCAGCAGCTTCCGGACTAGCGGATCAGCAGTGGTCCATGAGCAGTTCTTC. Its protein is CASSFRTSGSAVVHEQFF.

This chain uses TRBV6-5 with TRBJ2-3; tentative D call: TRBD1 (7 bases). Germline assignment: CDR1 MNHEY and CDR2 SVGAGI. This CDR3 comprises 16 residues. V lost 0 bases to trimming and J lost 1 base, with 11 bases between them. The CDR3 DNA reads as TGTGCCAGCAGTTACTCGATCAGGGGGGGCACAGATACGCAGTATTTT. Translation gives CASSYSIRGGTDTQYF.

V and J are TRBV7-8 and TRBJ2-3; 13 positions agree with TRBD2. Per germline, CDR1 SGHVS and CDR2 FQNEAQ. V trimming: 5 bases; J trimming: 2 bases; junction bases outside the gene matches: 7. The CDR3 extends over 17 amino acids. The CDR3 protein is CASSVGTSGIVTDTQYF. Written as DNA, the CDR3 is TGTGCCAGCAGCGTGGGGACTAGCGGGATTGTCACAGATACGCAGTATTTT.

Written as DNA, the CDR3 is TGTGCCAGCAGAAGGGACAGGGGCAATCAGCCCCAGCATTTT. Its translation: CASRRDRGNQPQHF. The gene calls are TRBV27 and TRBJ1-5, with TRBD1 matching 9 bases. V lost 6 bases to trimming and J lost 2 bases; unmatched junction nucleotides: 2. The CDR3 loop spans 14 amino acids. The V gene's germline CDR1 is MNHEY and CDR2 SMNVEV (reference sequence).

The chain uses TRBV4-2 and TRBJ2-7, with 9 bases aligning to TRBD1. Germline V CDR1 and CDR2: LGHNA, YNFKEQ. The CDR3 is 16 amino acids. V lost 4 bases and J lost 3; bases outside the gene matches: 10. The CDR3 here is CASSPPGGQGYYEQYF. The CDR3 DNA follows: TGTGCCAGCAGCCCCCCTGGGGGACAGGGATACTACGAGCAGTACTTC.